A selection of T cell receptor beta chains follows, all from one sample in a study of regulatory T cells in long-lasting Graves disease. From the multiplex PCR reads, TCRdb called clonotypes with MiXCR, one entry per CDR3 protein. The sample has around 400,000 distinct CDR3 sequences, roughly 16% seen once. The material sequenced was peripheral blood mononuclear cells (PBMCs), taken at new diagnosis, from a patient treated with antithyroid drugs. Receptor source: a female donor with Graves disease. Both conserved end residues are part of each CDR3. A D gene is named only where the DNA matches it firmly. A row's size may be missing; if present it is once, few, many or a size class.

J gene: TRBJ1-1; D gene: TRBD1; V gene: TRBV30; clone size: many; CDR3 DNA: TGTGCCTGGAGTCCTGTAACGACAGGGGGCGTGGGAACTTTCTTT; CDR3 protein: CAWSPVTTGGVGTFF
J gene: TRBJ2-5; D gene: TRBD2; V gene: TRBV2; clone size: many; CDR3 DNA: TGTGCCAGTAAGCGGGGGCAAGAGACCCAGTACTTC; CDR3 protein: CASKRGQETQYF
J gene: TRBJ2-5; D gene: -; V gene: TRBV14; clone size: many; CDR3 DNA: TGTGCCAGCAGCCAAGATAAGGCTCTGAGGGAGACCCAGTACTTC; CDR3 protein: CASSQDKALRETQYF
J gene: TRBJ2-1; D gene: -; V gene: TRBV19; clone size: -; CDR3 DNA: TGTGCCAGTAAGGACTACAATAAGCAGTTCTTC; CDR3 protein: CASKDYNKQFF
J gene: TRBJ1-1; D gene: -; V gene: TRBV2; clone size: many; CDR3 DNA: TGTGCCAGCAGTGGGAGGGAATGGGACACTGAAGCTTTCTTT; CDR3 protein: CASSGREWDTEAFF
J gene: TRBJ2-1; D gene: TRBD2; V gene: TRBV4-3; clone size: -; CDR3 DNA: TGCGCCAGCAGCCAGGGAGCGGGATACTCCTACAATGAGCAGTTCTTC; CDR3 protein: CASSQGAGYSYNEQFF
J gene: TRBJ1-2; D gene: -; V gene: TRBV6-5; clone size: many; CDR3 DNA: TGTGCCAGCAGTTACCTACTCGGGGCCACCCTCCCAACTAACTATGGCTACACCTTC; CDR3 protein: CASSYLLGATLPTNYGYTF
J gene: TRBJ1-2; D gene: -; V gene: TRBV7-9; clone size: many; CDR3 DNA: TGTGCCAGCAGCTTAGATTCAGTACGTGTCTATGGCTACACCTTC; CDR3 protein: CASSLDSVRVYGYTF
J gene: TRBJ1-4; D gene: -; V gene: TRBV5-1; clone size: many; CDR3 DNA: TGCGCCAGCAGCTTGGAAGGGTCAACTAATGAAAAACTGTTTTTT; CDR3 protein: CASSLEGSTNEKLFF
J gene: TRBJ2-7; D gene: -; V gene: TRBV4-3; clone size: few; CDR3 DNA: TGCGCCAGCAGCCAAGAGTGGCTGTCGGAAGTCCACGAGCAGTACTTC; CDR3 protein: CASSQEWLSEVHEQYF
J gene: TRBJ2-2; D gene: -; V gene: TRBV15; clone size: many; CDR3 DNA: TGTGCCACCAGCAGAGCGTCCGGGGCCACCGGGGAGCTGTTTTTT; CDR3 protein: CATSRASGATGELFF
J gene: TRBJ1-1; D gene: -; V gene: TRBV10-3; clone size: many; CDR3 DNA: TGTGCCATCAGTGAGTCTGCCCCCCCAAGGGGGACTGAAGCTTTCTTT; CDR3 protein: CAISESAPPRGTEAFF
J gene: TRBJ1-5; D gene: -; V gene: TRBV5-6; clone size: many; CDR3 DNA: TGTGCCAGCAGCTTCTGGGTGGGGTCGAGACAGCCCCAGCATTTT; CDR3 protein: CASSFWVGSRQPQHF
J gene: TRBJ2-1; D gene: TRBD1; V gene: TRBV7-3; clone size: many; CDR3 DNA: TGTGCCAGCAGCTTAAGAGGACAGGCATACAATGAGCAGTTCTTC; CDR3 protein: CASSLRGQAYNEQFF
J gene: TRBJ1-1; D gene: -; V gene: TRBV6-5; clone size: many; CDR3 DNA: TGTGCCAGCAGTTATCGAATGACTGAAGCTTTCTTT; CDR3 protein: CASSYRMTEAFF
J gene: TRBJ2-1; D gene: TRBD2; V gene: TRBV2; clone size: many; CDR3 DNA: TGTGCCAGCAGTGAAGTGCTAGCGGGGTCCAATGAGCAGTTCTTC; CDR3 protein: CASSEVLAGSNEQFF
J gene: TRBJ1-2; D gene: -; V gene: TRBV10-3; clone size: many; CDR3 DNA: TGTGCCATCAGTTCCGGGAGCTATGGCTACACCTTC; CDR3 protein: CAISSGSYGYTF
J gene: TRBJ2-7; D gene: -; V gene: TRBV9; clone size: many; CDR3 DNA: TGTGCCAGCAGCGCCTCTTCGGGACGTCCCTACGAGCAGTACTTC; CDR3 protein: CASSASSGRPYEQYF
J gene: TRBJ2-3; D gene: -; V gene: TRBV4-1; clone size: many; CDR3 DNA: TGCGCCAGCAGCCTGACGCCGTTGGATACGCAGTATTTT; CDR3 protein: CASSLTPLDTQYF
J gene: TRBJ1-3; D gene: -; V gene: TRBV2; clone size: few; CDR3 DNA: TGTGCCAGCAGTGGTTCTGGGCGTTTCTCTGGAAACACCATATATTTT; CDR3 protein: CASSGSGRFSGNTIYF
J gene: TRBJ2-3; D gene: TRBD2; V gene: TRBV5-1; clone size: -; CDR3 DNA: TGCGCCAGCAGCCGGCGGGGGAGCACAGATACGCAGTATTTT; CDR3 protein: CASSRRGSTDTQYF
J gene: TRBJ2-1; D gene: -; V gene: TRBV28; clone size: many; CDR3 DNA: TGTGCCAGCAGTTTATATCGCAGGGATGAGCAGTTCTTC; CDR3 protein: CASSLYRRDEQFF
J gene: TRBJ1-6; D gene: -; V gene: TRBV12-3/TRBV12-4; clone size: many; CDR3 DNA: TGTGCCAGCAGTCCGGGAGGGGGGTTTAATTCACCCCTCCACTTT; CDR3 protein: CASSPGGGFNSPLHF
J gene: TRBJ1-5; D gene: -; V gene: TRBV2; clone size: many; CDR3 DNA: TGTGCCAGCAGCACGCAGCTGGGGGGGCGTCAGCCCCAGCATTTT; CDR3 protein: CASSTQLGGRQPQHF
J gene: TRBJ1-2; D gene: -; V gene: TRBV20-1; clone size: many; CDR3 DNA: TGCAGTGCTAGACCGGCAGATAGTAACTATGGCTACACCTTC; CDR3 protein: CSARPADSNYGYTF
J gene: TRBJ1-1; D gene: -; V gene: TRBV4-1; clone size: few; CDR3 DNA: TGCGCCAGCCAGATGAACACTGAAGCTTTCTTT; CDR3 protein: CASQMNTEAFF
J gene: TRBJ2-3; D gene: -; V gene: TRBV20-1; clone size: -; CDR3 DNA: TGCAGTGCTACCTACAACCTACAGGATGATACGCAGTATTTT; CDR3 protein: CSATYNLQDDTQYF
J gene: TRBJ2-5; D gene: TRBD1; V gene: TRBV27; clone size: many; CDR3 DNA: TGTGCCAGCCAGATCGAGGCAGGGGGCTATGAGACCCAGTACTTC; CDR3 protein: CASQIEAGGYETQYF
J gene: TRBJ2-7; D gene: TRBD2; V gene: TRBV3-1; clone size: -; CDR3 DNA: TGTGCCAGCAGCTCGGGATTTGGACTAGCCCACGAGCAGTACTTC; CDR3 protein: CASSSGFGLAHEQYF
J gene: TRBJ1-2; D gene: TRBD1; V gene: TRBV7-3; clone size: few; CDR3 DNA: TGTGCCAGCAGCTTAGATGGGGACAGGTCGTCAAATGGCTACACCTTC; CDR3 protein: CASSLDGDRSSNGYTF
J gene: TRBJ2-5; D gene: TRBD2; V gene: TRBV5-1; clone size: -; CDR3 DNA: TGCGCCAGCAGCCTTGGGAGGGGCCCGGGGGAGACCCAGTACTTC; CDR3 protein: CASSLGRGPGETQYF
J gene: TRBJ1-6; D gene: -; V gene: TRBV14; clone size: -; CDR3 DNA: TGTGCCAGCAGCCAAAGGGGGACTTCACCCCCCCACTTT; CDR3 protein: CASSQRGTSPPHF
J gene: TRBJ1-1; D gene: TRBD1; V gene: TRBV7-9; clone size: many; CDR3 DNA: TGTGCCAGCAGCAGACAGGGCTCCACTGAAGCTTTCTTT; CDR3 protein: CASSRQGSTEAFF
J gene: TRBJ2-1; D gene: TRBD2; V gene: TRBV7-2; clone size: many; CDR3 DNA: TGTGCCAGCAGCCCTTTAGTCGGAGCGGGACACAATGAGCAGTTCTTC; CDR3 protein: CASSPLVGAGHNEQFF
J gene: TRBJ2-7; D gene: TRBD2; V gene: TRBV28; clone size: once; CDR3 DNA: TGTGCCAGCAGTTTGGCCGCGGGAGGGTCCCAGTACGGGCAGTACTTC; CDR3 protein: CASSLAAGGSQYGQYF
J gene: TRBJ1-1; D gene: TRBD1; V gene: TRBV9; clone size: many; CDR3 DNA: TGTGCCAGCAGCGCAGGGACAGGTTATGTCGACACTGAAGCTTTCTTT; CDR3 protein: CASSAGTGYVDTEAFF
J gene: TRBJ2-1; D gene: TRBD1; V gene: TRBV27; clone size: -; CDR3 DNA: TGTGCCAGCAGTCCGAGGACAGGGATGAATGAGCAGTTCTTC; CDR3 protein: CASSPRTGMNEQFF
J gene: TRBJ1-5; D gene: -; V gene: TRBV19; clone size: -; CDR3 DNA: TGTGCCAGTAGTATAGGGGGGGGTTTGAGCAATCAGCCCCAGCATTTT; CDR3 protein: CASSIGGGLSNQPQHF
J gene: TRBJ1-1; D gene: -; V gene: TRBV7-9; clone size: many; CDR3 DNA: TGTGCCAGCAGCTTGGGAGTTGAAGCTTTCTTT; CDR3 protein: CASSLGVEAFF
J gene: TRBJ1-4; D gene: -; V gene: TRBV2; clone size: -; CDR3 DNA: TGTGCCAGCCTTGGGACAAGGGAAAAACTGTTTTTT; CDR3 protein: CASLGTREKLFF
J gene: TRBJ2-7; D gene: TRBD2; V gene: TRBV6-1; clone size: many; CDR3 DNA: TGTGCCATACCCTACCGCGGGGGGGGGGACTACGAGCAGTACTTC; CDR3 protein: CAIPYRGGGDYEQYF
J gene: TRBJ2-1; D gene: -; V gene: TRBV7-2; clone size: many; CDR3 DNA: TGTGCCAGCAGCTTAGGAGCTTACAATGAGCAGTTCTTC; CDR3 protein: CASSLGAYNEQFF
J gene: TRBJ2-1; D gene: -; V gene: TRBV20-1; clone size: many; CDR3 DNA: TGCAGTGCTAGAGGTCGAGGGCGGCACCCCAGCTCCTACAATGAGCAGTTCTTC; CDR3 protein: CSARGRGRHPSSYNEQFF
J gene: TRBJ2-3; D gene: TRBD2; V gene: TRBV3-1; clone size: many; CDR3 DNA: TGTGCCAGCAGCCAAGAGGGGGTAGCGGGAGTGGATACGCAGTATTTT; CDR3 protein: CASSQEGVAGVDTQYF
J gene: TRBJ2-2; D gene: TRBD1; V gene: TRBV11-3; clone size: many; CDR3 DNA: TGTGCCAGCAGCGCCGGGACAGGGAGGAAGTCCGGGGAGCTGTTTTTT; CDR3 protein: CASSAGTGRKSGELFF
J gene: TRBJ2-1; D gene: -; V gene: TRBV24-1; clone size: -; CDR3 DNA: TGTGCCACCAGTGATCCACCCTCGGGGAACAATGAGCAGTTCTTC; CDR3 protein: CATSDPPSGNNEQFF
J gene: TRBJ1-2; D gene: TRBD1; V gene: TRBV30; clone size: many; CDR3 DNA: TGTGCCTGGAGGGTGACAGGGAGCTATGGCTACACCTTC; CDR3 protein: CAWRVTGSYGYTF
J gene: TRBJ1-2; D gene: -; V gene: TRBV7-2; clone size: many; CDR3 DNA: TGTGCCAGCAGCTTAGTCTCTGATAACTATGGCTACACCTTC; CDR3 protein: CASSLVSDNYGYTF
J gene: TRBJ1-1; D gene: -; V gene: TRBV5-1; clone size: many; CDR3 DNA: TGCGCCAGCAGCTTGGAGCCGGTAGCCACTGAAGCTTTCTTT; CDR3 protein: CASSLEPVATEAFF
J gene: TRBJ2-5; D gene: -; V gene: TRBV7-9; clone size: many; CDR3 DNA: TGTGCCAGCAGCTTAAGGAGCCCTCTTTGGCGGCAAGAGACCCAGTACTTC; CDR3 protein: CASSLRSPLWRQETQYF
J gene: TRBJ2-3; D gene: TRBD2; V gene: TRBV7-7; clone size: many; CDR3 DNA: TGTGCCAGCGCCCCGGGAGCGGGGAGCACAGATACGCAGTATTTT; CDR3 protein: CASAPGAGSTDTQYF
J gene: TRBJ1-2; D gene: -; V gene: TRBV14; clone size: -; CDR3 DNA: TGTGCCAGCAGCCAAGACAGGGGCTACACCTTC; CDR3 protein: CASSQDRGYTF
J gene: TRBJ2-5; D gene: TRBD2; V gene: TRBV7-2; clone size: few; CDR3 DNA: TGTGCCAGCAGCACATGGGGGACTAGCGGGAGGGCTAACCAGTACTTC; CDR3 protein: CASSTWGTSGRANQYF
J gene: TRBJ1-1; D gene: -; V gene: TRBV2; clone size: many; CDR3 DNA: TGTGCCAGCAGTGGAGGTGACGGTGAAGCTTTCTTT; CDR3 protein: CASSGGDGEAFF
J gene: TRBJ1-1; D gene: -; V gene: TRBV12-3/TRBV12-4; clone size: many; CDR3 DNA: TGTGCCAGCAGCTTACCTGTAAACACTGAAGCTTTCTTT; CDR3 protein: CASSLPVNTEAFF